Following are 10 T cell receptor beta chains from one sample sequenced in a study of T cell changes during pregnancy in multiple sclerosis. The data were produced by immunoSEQ multiplex PCR, yet TCRdb's version contains in-frame clones alone and is incomplete. The sample includes about 110,000 clones, about 90% of them seen just once. The specimen comprised peripheral blood, sampled before pregnancy. The receptors stem from a female donor with multiple sclerosis, enrolled in a pregnancy study.

This clone showed up just once. Here the CDR3 reads CASSTGGTNEKLFF. The CDR3 region has the DNA TGTGCCAGCAGTACAGGGGGCACCAATGAAAAACTGTTTTTT. This rearrangement joins TRBV28 to TRBJ1-4; 9 bases are shared with TRBD1. Trimming took 5 bases from V and 5 from J; bases not matched to a gene: 3. This CDR3 is 14 amino acids long. Germline CDR1 MDHEN, CDR2 SYDVKM.

The chain combines TRBV4-3 with TRBJ2-3, with 7 bases identical to TRBD2. The germline V gene encodes CDR1 LGHNA and CDR2 YSLEER. The ends lost 3 bases at V and 11 bases at J; junction bases unmatched: 11. The CDR3 is 14 residues long. The CDR3 DNA reads as TGCGCCAGCAGCCATGCCGCCGGGGCGGGGGAGCAGTATTTT. Translated: CASSHAAGAGEQYF.

The chain carries TRBV27 and TRBJ1-1; D remains ambiguous. V was shortened by 4 bases and J by 0 bases, with 9 bases between the two germline ends. This CDR3 has 14 residues. From germline, CDR1 is MNHEY and CDR2 SMNVEV (reference sequence). The CDR3 spells CASSSATVNTEAFF. CDR3 nucleotide sequence: TGTGCCAGCAGTTCAGCGACGGTGAACACTGAAGCTTTCTTT.

The chain recombines TRBV7-3 with TRBJ2-5; TRBD2 matches 14 bases. The CDR3 totals 16 residues. Germline V lookup: CDR1 SGHTA, CDR2 FQGTGA. The V and J ends lost 3 bases and 5 bases, in that order; junction bases with no gene match: 5. In nucleotides, the CDR3 is TGTGCCAGCAGCTTTGGGACTAGCGGGAGCGGTGAGACCCAGTACTTC. Its protein product is CASSFGTSGSGETQYF.

This chain uses TRBV7-9 with TRBJ1-5; D unclear. This CDR3 region has 15 residues. Germline values: CDR1 SEHNR, CDR2 FQNEAQ (reference sequence). The V and J ends lost 5 bases and 0 bases respectively, with 11 bases between them. CDR3 sequence: CASSPAGYSNQPQHF. The CDR3 DNA reads as TGTGCCAGCAGCCCGGCGGGGTATAGCAATCAGCCCCAGCATTTT.

The CDR3 loop reads CASSIGGLPYQETQYF. CDR3 sequence (DNA): TGTGCCAGTAGTATAGGGGGACTTCCGTACCAAGAGACCCAGTACTTC. The chain is built from TRBV19 and TRBJ2-5; the D gene is possibly TRBD2 (6 bases). The germline V gene has CDR1 LNHDA and CDR2 SQIVND (reference sequence). The CDR3 spans 16 residues. The germline V and J ends were trimmed by 1 base and 0 bases, with 12 bases remaining between them.

The V and J genes are TRBV6-6 and TRBJ2-5; unclear D gene. The germline gives CDR1 MNHNY, CDR2 SVGAGI (reference sequence). V was cut by 7 bases and J by 0 bases, with 12 bases left in between. This CDR3 region has 14 residues. In DNA, the CDR3 is TGTGCCAGCATCTTGCGCCCGTACCAAGAGACCCAGTACTTC. This encodes CASILRPYQETQYF.

V is TRBV5-1 and J is TRBJ2-1, with 9 bases identical to TRBD2. This CDR3 region has 14 residues. The V and J ends lost 0 bases and 10 bases, in that order; junction bases with no gene match: 5. The V gene's germline CDR1 is SGHRS and CDR2 YFSETQ. The CDR3 here is CASSLALAGREQFF. The CDR3 DNA follows: TGCGCCAGCAGCTTGGCGCTAGCGGGAAGGGAGCAGTTCTTC.

The genes are TRBV9 and TRBJ2-7; TRBD1 might be the D (6 bases). Trimming removed 2 bases at V and 4 bases at J, with 19 bases between. Germline loops: CDR1 SGDLS, CDR2 YYNGEE. This CDR3 spans 16 amino acids. The CDR3 region has the DNA TGTGCCAGCAGCGTTCTCCCACAGGGTCCCTTGTACGAGCAGTACTTC. Its translation is CASSVLPQGPLYEQYF.

The chain has TRBV9 and TRBJ1-2; 7 bases fit TRBD1. Germline V CDR1 and CDR2: SGDLS, YYNGEE. The J segment lost 7 bases and the V segment lost 2 bases, leaving 14 bases of the junction unmatched. CDR3 length equals 16 residues. The CDR3 loop is CASSVGSTGETAGYTF. CDR3 nucleotide sequence: TGTGCCAGCAGCGTGGGATCTACAGGGGAGACGGCTGGCTACACCTTC.